This T cell receptor beta chain emerged from a study of blood T cell repertoires in COVID-19. J was trimmed by 3 bases and V by 1 base; bases with no gene match: 9. Germline assignment: CDR1 MGHRA and CDR2 YSYEKL. The CDR3 contains 16 residues. The repertoire was sequenced with immunoSEQ multiplex PCR; TCRdb's copy has only in-frame clones and lacks some. The top ten clones hold 7% to 8.5% of a sample with about 210,000 clones, over 75% of them seen once. Sequencing was performed on PBMCs or T cells enriched from blood (not recorded which). The receptor was isolated from a man under 40 in a cohort exposed to, infected with or recovered from COVID-19 (not recorded which). V and J are TRBV4-1 and TRBJ2-7; the match to TRBD2 covers 7 bases. The CDR3 loop reads CASSQVSSGPHYEQYF. The CDR3 bases are TGCGCCAGCAGCCAAGTTTCTAGCGGACCCCACTACGAGCAGTACTTC.